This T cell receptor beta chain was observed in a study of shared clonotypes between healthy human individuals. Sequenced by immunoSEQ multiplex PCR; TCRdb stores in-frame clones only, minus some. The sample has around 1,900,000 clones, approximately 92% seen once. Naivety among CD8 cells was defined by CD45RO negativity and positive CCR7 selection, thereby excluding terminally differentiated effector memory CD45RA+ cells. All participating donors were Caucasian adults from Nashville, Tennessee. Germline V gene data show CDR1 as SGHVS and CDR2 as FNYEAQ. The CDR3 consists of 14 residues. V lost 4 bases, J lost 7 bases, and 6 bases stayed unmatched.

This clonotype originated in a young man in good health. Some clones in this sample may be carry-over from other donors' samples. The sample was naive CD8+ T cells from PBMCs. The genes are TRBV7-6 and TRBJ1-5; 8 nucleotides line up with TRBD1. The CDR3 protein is CASSYGQGEQPQHF. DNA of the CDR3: TGTGCCAGCAGCTACGGACAGGGAGAACAGCCCCAGCATTTT.